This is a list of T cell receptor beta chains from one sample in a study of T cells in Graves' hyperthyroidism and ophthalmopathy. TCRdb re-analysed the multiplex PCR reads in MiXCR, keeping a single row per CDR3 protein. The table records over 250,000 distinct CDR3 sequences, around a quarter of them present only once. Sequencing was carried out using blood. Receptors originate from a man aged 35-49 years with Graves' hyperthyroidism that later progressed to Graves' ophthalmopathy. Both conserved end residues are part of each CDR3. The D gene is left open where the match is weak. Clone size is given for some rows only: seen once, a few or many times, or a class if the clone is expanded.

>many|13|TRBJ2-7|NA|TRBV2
CASRDWPAYEQYF
TGTGCCAGCCGGGACTGGCCTGCCTACGAGCAGTACTTC
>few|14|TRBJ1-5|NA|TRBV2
CASSDEPNNQPQHF
TGTGCCAGCAGTGATGAACCGAACAATCAGCCCCAGCATTTT
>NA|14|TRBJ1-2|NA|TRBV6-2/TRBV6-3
CASSPTGRSYGYTF
TGTGCCAGCAGTCCTACAGGGAGAAGCTATGGCTACACCTTC
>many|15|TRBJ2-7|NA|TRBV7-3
CASSFAVGESYEQYF
TGTGCCAGCAGCTTCGCAGTGGGGGAGAGCTACGAGCAGTACTTC
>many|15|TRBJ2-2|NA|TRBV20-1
CSAEIGGLSTGELFF
TGCAGTGCTGAGATCGGGGGCTTGAGCACCGGGGAGCTGTTTTTT
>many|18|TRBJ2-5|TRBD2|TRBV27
CASSPESRLAAVVWAQYF
TGTGCCAGCAGTCCCGAATCACGACTAGCGGCAGTGGTATGGGCCCAGTACTTC
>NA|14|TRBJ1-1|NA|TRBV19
CASSPWGQDTEAFF
TGTGCCAGTAGTCCTTGGGGGCAGGACACTGAAGCTTTCTTT
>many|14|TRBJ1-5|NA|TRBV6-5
CASIGRGVNQPQHF
TGTGCCAGCATCGGACGGGGCGTAAATCAGCCCCAGCATTTT
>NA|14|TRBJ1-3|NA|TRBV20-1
CSAPDSLAGNTIYF
TGCAGTGCGCCGGACAGTTTAGCTGGAAACACCATATATTTT
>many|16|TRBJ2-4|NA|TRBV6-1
CASKPPDGLAKNIQYF
TGTGCCAGCAAACCCCCCGACGGCCTAGCCAAAAACATTCAGTACTTC
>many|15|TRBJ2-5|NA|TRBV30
CAWSVVPGVGETQYF
TGTGCCTGGAGTGTAGTTCCGGGAGTTGGAGAGACCCAGTACTTC
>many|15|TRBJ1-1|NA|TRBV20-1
CSARFQGRVGTEAFF
TGCAGTGCTCGGTTCCAGGGGAGGGTCGGCACTGAAGCTTTCTTT
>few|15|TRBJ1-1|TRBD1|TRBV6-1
CASSGSAGTASEAFF
TGTGCCAGCAGTGGCAGCGCCGGGACAGCCTCTGAAGCTTTCTTT
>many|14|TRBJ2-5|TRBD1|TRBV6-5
CASSYRGQGETQYF
TGTGCCAGCAGTTACAGGGGACAGGGAGAGACCCAGTACTTC
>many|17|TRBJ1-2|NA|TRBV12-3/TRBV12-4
CASSLIIGRPLGYGYTF
TGTGCCAGCAGTTTAATAATAGGACGGCCGCTCGGCTATGGCTACACCTTC
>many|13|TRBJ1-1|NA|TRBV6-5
CASSYGGVTEAFF
TGTGCCAGCAGTTACGGGGGGGTCACTGAAGCTTTCTTT
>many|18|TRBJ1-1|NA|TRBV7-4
CASSLLIGQLGGRTEAFF
TGTGCCAGCAGCTTATTGATCGGGCAGTTAGGCGGAAGGACTGAAGCTTTCTTT
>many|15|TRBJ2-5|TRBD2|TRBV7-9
CASSLQGLGVETQYF
TGTGCCAGCAGCCTTCAGGGACTAGGGGTGGAGACCCAGTACTTC
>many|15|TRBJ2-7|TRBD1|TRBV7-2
CASSVGQGASYEQYF
TGTGCCAGCAGCGTGGGACAGGGGGCGTCCTACGAGCAGTACTTC
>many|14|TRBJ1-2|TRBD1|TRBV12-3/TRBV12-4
CASRWTGVGLGYTF
TGTGCCAGCAGGTGGACAGGGGTGGGCCTGGGCTACACCTTC
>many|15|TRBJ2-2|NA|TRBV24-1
CATSARTGNTGELFF
TGTGCCACCAGTGCGCGGACTGGCAACACCGGGGAGCTGTTTTTT
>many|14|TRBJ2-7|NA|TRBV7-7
CASSLGLGSGEQYF
TGTGCTAGCAGCTTGGGACTGGGCTCGGGTGAGCAGTACTTC
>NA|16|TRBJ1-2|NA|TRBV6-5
CASSYSTDSINYGYTF
TGTGCCAGCAGTTACTCGACAGATTCTATTAACTATGGCTACACCTTC
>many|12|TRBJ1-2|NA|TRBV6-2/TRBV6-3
CASSYATERYTF
TGTGCCAGCAGTTACGCGACTGAACGCTACACCTTC
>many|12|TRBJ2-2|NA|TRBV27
CASSRGTGELFF
TGTGCCAGCTCTAGGGGTACCGGGGAGCTGTTTTTT
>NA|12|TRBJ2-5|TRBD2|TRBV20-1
CSASSSGITQYF
TGCAGTGCTAGTTCGAGCGGGATTACCCAGTACTTC
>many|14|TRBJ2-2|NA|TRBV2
CASSEHGNTGELFF
TGTGCCAGCAGTGAACATGGGAACACCGGGGAGCTGTTTTTT
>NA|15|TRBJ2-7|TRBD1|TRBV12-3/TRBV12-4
CASSLARGPAYEQYF
TGTGCCAGCAGTTTAGCTAGGGGGCCAGCCTACGAGCAGTACTTC
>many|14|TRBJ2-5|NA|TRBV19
CASSIAGIQETQYF
TGTGCCAGTAGTATTGCGGGTATCCAAGAGACCCAGTACTTC
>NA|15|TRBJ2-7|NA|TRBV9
CASSVAASLASEQYF
TGTGCCAGCAGCGTAGCTGCTAGCCTGGCGTCCGAGCAGTACTTC
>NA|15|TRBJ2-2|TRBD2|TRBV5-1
CASSHPGLNTGELFF
TGCGCCAGCAGCCATCCGGGACTAAACACCGGGGAGCTGTTTTTT
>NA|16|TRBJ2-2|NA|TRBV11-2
CASSLSVTANTGELFF
TGTGCCAGCAGCTTATCAGTGACAGCGAACACCGGGGAGCTGTTTTTT
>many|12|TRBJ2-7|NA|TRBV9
CASSADTYEQYF
TGTGCCAGCAGCGCGGACACCTACGAGCAGTACTTC
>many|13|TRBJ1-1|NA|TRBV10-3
CAISGRGGTEAFF
TGTGCCATCAGTGGTAGGGGGGGCACTGAAGCTTTCTTT
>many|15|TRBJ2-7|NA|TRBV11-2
CASSLVRAPGYEQYF
TGTGCCAGCAGCTTGGTCCGGGCGCCTGGCTACGAGCAGTACTTC
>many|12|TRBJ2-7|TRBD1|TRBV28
CASSFPGTDQYF
TGTGCCAGCAGTTTCCCCGGGACAGACCAGTACTTC
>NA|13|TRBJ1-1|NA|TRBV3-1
CASGSQGDTEAFF
TGTGCCAGCGGCTCACAGGGTGACACTGAAGCTTTCTTT
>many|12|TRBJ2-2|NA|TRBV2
CASSEVGRELFF
TGTGCCAGCAGTGAAGTAGGGCGTGAGCTGTTTTTT
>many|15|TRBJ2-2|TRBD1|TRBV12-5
CASGLLTGGEGELFF
TGTGCTAGTGGTTTGTTGACAGGGGGAGAGGGGGAGCTGTTTTTT
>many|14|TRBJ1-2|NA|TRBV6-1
CASSELATISGYTF
TGTGCCAGCAGTGAACTGGCCACGATAAGTGGCTACACCTTC
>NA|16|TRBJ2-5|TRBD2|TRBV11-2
CASSSPLAGGQETQYF
TGTGCCAGCAGCTCCCCTTTAGCGGGAGGACAAGAGACCCAGTACTTC
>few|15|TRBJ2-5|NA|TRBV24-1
CATSDFIKGGETQYF
TGTGCCACCAGTGATTTTATCAAGGGGGGGGAGACCCAGTACTTC
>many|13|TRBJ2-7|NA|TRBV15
CATSRDLPREQYF
TGTGCCACCAGCAGGGACCTCCCTCGAGAGCAGTACTTC
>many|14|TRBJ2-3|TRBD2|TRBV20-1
CSAVLAGVADTQYF
TGCAGTGCAGTACTAGCGGGAGTGGCAGATACGCAGTATTTT
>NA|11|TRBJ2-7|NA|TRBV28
CASSAPDEQYF
TGTGCCAGCAGCGCCCCCGACGAGCAGTACTTC
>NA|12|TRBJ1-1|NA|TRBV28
CASSTRTSEAFF
TGTGCCAGCAGCACGAGGACATCCGAAGCTTTCTTT
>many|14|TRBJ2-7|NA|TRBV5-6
CASSPRGQDHEQYF
TGTGCCAGCAGCCCAAGGGGACAAGACCACGAGCAGTACTTC
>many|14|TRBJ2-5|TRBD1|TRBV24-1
CATSGTGRLETQYF
TGTGCCACCAGCGGGACAGGGAGGTTAGAGACCCAGTACTTC